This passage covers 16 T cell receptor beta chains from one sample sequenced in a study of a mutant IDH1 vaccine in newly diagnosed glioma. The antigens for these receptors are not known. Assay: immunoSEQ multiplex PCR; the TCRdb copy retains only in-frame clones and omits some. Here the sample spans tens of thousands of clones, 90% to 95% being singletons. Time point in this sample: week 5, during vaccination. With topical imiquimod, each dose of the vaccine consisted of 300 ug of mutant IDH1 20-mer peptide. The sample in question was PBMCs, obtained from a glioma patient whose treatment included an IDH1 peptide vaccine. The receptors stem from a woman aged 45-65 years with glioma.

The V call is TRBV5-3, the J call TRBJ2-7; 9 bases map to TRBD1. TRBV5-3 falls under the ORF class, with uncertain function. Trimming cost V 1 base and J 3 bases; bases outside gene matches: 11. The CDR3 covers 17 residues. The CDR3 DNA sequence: TGTGCCAGAAGCTTGCCGGGGCCCGGGACAGGGCGCTACGAGCAGTACTTC. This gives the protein CARSLPGPGTGRYEQYF.

The CDR3 DNA follows: TGTGCCAGCAGCTTTGCCGGGGGCACCGGGGAGCTGTTTTTT. The encoded protein is CASSFAGGTGELFF. The chain is built from TRBV5-4 and TRBJ2-2, with D maybe TRBD2 (6 bases). CDR1 is SGHNT, CDR2 YYREEE, per germline (reference sequence). The CDR3 runs 14 residues. The V end lost 2 bases, the J end lost 4 bases, and 9 bases lay between the germline ends.

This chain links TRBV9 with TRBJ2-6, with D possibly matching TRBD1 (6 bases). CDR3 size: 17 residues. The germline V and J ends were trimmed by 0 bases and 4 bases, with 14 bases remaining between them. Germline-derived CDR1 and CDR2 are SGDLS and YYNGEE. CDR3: CASSVATRGTGANVLTF. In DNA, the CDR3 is TGTGCCAGCAGCGTAGCTACGAGGGGGACCGGGGCCAACGTCCTGACTTTC.

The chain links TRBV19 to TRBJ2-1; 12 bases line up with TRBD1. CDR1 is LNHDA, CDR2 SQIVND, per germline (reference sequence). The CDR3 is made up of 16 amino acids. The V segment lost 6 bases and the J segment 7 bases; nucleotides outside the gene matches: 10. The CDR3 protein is CASSEYGTGGGNEQFF. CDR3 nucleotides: TGTGCCAGTAGCGAATACGGGACAGGGGGCGGGAATGAGCAGTTCTTC.

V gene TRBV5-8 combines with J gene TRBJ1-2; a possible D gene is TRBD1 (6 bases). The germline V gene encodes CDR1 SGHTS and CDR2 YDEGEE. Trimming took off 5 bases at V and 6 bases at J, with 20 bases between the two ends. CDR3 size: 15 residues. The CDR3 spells CASRIGQSPLNGYTF. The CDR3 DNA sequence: TGTGCCAGCAGAATCGGACAGTCTCCTTTGAATGGCTACACCTTC.

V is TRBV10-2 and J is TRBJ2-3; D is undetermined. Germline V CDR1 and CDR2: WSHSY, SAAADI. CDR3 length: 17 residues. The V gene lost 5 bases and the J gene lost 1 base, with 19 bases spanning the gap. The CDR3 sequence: CASSSGVGGSRTDTQYF. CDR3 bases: TGCGCCAGCAGTTCTGGGGTCGGCGGAAGCCGCACAGATACGCAGTATTTT.

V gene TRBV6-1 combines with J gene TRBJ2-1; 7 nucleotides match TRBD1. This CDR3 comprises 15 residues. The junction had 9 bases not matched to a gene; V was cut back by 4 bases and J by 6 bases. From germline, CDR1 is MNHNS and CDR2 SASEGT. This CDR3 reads CASSGGQPGRNEQFF. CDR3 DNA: TGTGCCAGCAGTGGGGGACAGCCTGGCCGCAATGAGCAGTTCTTC.

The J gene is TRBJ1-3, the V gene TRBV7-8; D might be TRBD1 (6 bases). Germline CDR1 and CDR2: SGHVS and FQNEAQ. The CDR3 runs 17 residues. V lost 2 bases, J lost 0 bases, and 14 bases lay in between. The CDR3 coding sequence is TGTGCCAGCAGCTTAAGGGGGAGGGCTAGCTCTGGAAACACCATATATTTT. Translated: CASSLRGRASSGNTIYF.

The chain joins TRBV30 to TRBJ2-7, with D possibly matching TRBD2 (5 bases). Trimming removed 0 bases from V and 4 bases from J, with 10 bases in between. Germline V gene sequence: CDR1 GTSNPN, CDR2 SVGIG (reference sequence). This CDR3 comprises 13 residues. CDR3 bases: TGTGCCTGGAGTGTACTTGGGGAGTACGAGCAGTACTTC. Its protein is CAWSVLGEYEQYF.

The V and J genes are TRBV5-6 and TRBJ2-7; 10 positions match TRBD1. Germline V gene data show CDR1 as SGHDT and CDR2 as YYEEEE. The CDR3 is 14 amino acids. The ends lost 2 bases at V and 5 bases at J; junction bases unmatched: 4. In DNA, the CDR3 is TGTGCCAGCAGCTTTGGGACAGGGGTCCACGAGCAGTACTTC. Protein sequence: CASSFGTGVHEQYF.

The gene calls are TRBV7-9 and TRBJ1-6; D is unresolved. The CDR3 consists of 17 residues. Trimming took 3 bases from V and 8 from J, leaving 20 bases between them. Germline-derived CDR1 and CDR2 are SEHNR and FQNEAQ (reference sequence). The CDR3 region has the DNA TGTGCCAGCAGCTTCAGCCAAAAACCCACCCCTCATTCACCCCTCCACTTT. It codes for CASSFSQKPTPHSPLHF.

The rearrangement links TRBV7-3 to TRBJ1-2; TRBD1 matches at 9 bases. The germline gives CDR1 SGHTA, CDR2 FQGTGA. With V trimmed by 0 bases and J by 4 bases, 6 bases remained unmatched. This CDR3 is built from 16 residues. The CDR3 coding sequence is TGTGCCAGCAGCTTAACGAGGACAGGGGATTTCTATGGCTACACCTTC. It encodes CASSLTRTGDFYGYTF.

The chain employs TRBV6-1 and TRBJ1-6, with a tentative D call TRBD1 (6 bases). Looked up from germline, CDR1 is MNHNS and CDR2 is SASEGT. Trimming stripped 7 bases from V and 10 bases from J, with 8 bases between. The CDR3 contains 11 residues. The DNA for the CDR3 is TGTGCCAGCAAAGGGGGATCACCCCTCCACTTT. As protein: CASKGGSPLHF.

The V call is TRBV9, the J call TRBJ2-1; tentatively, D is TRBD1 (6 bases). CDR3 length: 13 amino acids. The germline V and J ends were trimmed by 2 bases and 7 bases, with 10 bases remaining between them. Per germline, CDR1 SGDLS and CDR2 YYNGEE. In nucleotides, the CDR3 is TGTGCCAGCAGCGTCAGGGGATGGAATGAGCAGTTCTTC. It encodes CASSVRGWNEQFF.

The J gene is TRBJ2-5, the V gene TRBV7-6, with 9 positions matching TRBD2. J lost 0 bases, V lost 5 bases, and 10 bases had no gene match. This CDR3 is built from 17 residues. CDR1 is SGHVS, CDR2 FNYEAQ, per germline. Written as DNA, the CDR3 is TGTGCCAGCAGCCGGGGCGGGAGGGCCGGGTACCAAGAGACCCAGTACTTC. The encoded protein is CASSRGGRAGYQETQYF.

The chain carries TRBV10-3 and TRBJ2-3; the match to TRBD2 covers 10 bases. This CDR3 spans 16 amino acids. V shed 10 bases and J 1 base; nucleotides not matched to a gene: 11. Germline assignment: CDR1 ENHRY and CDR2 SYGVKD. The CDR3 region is CATMPPLAGGTDTQYF. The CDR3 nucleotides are TGTGCCACCATGCCCCCCCTAGCGGGAGGCACAGATACGCAGTATTTT.